This TCR beta chain derives from a study of blood T cell repertoires in COVID-19. Study as a whole: In each case, the material was cDNA or gDNA derived from T cells, B-cell-depleted T cells, or PBMCs.

The authors' processing: For nucleated cells, counts were estimated from reference gene primer amplification. Generated by immunoSEQ multiplex PCR, the TCRdb table keeps only in-frame clones and is missing some. The DNA gave D and trimming, while V, J and clone size come from that table. The sample consists of about 160,000 clones, over 70% of them appearing once. The CDR3 sequence is 15 residues long. Germline values: CDR1 SGDLS, CDR2 YYNGEE. V shed 4 bases, J shed 6 bases, and the junction held 11 bases outside the gene matches. Sample: peripheral blood. The source of this sequence is a woman at least 80 years old with active or convalescent COVID-19. The genes are TRBV9 and TRBJ1-2; TRBD1 matches 8 bases. The CDR3 DNA reads as TGTGCCAGCAGCTCCTGGACAGGGCGCGCCAATGGCTACACCTTC. This sequence encodes CASSSWTGRANGYTF.